Here is one TCR beta chain with its context. Its specificity is unknown. One end of the junction does not line up with germline, which may come from a read error. TCRdb called the reads again in MiXCR, with one record for every CDR3 protein. The sample has more than 150,000 distinct CDR3 sequences; 28% are singletons. The data originate from a study of T cell repertoires in cytomegalovirus infection. Study details: Matching HLA type and CMV infection were both indicated by public TCR beta signatures. Study-wide results and caveats: Frequencies of public TCR beta families were cumulated, and this identified carriers of CMV plus the relevant HLA. Within the response measured ex vivo, HLA-C-restricted CMV-specific TCR beta clonotypes were dominant.

Germline V gene data show CDR1 as SNHLY and CDR2 as FYNNEI. The CDR3 runs to 13 residues. This rearrangement joins TRBV2 to TRBJ1-5; perhaps TRBD1 as D (5 bases). The receptor was isolated from a human donor in good health (CMV status not recorded). Some clones in this sample may be carry-over from other donors' samples. The sequenced sample was PBMCs. DNA for the CDR3: TGTGACAGCAGAAGGGGTGGCAATCAGCCCCAGCATTTT. Translation gives CDSRRGGNQPQHF.